This TCR beta chain was retrieved from a study of regulatory T cells in long-lasting Graves disease. Findings and caveats of the study: Persistent disease exhibited a predilection for TRBV28, TRBJ1-2 and TRBJ2-5.

This clonotype has ten or more counts. Its specificity is not known. As to time point: newly diagnosed GD, antithyroid drugs for less than 3 months. There was RNA extracted from PBMCs, and the TCR library was made from it. Arm-PCR of CDR3 regions and iRepertoire HTBI primers were the basis on which TCR beta libraries were built. Per the original data handling: About 60 TRBV and roughly 15 TRBJ segments were identified across samples. TCRdb processed the multiplex PCR reads anew with MiXCR; each CDR3 protein has one entry. TCRdb, not the original authors, processed these V and J calls. The data show more than 400,000 distinct CDR3 sequences, less than 20% seen once. Germline V gene data show CDR1 as KGHSH and CDR2 as LQKENI. This CDR3 contains 17 residues. V lost 6 bases and J lost 0, with 18 bases in between. The same data also went into a second study, on T cells in Graves' hyperthyroidism and ophthalmopathy. That report notes: The TCR CDR3 first-round RT-PCR relied on the HTBI primer set. The majority of expanded thyroid clonotypes above 0.001 also appeared in blood.

The receptor comes from a young woman with Graves disease. The V gene is TRBV18, the J gene TRBJ2-1, with unresolved D. The material was peripheral blood mononuclear cells (PBMCs), obtained at new diagnosis, from a patient treated with antithyroid drugs. The DNA for the CDR3 is TGTGCCAGCTCCCCAAGCACGGTTACGGTCTCCTACAATGAGCAGTTCTTC. It is translated as CASSPSTVTVSYNEQFF. The variable domain in full, with the rest retrieved from reference TRBV18 and TRBJ2-1, is NAGVMQNPRHLVRRRGQEARLRCSPMKGHSHVYWYRQLPEEGLKFMVYLQKENIIDESGMPKERFSAEFPKEGPSILRIQQVVRGDSAAYFCASSPSTVTVSYNEQFFGPGTRLTVL.